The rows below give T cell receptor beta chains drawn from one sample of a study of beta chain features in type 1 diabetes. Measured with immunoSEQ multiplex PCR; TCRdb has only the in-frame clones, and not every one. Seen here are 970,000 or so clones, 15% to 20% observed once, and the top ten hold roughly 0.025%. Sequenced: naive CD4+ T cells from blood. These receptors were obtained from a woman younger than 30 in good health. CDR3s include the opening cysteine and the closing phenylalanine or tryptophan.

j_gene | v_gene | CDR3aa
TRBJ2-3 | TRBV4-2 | CASSHSQAAGGSTDTQYF
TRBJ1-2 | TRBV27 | CASSLFPTEIYGYTF
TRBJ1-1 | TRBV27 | CASRDLIGAYTEAFF
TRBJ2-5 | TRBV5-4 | CASSPGTYQETQYF
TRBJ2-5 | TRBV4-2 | CASAGTAQETQYF
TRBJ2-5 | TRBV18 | CASSPFTSGGQETQYF
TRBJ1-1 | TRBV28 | CASSFAGLNTEAFF
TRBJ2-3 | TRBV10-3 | CAISGGTSDTQYF
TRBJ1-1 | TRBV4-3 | CASSQGPTGTAFF
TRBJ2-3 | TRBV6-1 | CASSQVAGHTDTQYF
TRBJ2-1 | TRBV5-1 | CASKRLPGLAGAGEQFF
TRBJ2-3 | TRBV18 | CASSHDSTDTQYF
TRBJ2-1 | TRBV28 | CASTPDRVIIREQFF
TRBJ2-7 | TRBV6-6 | CASSYLAGVYEQYF
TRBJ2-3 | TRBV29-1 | CSVTQGSLGDTQYF
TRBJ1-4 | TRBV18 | CASSRPGQRSTNEKLFF
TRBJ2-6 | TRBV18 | CASSPQEGAGANVLTF
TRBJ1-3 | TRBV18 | CASSPSFDGSSGNTIYF
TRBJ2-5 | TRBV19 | CASGEREIETQYF
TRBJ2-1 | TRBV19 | CASRPSGGSSYNEQFF
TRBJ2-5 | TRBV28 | CASSLRTRAETQYF
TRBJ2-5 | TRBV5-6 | CASSLVQGWETQYF
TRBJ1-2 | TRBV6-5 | CATNRQGVHYGYTF
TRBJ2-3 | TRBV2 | CASGLVGFADTQYF
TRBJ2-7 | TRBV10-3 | CAVKGSGEQYF
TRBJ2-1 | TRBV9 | CASSVAGYTYNEQFF
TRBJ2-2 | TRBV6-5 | CASSYQGSGHTGELFF
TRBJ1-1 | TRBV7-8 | CASSLGGRQNKAFF
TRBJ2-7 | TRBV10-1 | CASSETGRGNSYEQYF
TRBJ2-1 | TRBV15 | CATGGTAYNEQFF
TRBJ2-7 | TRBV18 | CASSPYSAGTHEQYF
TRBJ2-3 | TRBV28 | CASRPPGGDTQYF
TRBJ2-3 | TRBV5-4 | CASSLAKDTQYF
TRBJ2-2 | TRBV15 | CATSRDRAGTGELFF
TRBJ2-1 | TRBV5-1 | CASSLGPNNNEQFF
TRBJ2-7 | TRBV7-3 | CASSLTFLRAGQAYEQYF
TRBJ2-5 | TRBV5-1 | CASSLAGEAQETQYF
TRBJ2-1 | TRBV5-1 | CASSRRGTDYNEQFF
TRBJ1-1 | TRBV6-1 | CASRGAYAGDTEAFF
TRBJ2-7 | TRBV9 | CASSVGQGTGYEQYF
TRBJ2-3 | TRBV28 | CASIHSGRRTDTQYF
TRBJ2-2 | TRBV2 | CASTVGVPTGELFF
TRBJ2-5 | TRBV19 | CASKEEAYQETQYF
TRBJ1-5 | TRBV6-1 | CASGVGQSVQPQHF
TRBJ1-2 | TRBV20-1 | CSARDPRGYTF
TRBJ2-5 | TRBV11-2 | CASSPGTAQETQYF
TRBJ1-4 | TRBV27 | CASAGLWGEKLFF
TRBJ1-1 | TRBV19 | CASHAGTVNTEAFF
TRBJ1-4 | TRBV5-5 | CASSFRARDGEKLFF
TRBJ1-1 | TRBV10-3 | CAISGTSEGAFF
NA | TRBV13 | CASSLGVLGTTYEQYF
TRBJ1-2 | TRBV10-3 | CAISESTRVRYGYTF
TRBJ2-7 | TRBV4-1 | CASSQDQSYEQYF
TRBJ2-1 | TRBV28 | CASSPRGVQFF